These 16 T cell receptor beta chains came from one sample sequenced in a study of blood T cells in healthy people across ages. A J-beta primer mix and a sample-barcoded 5' primer were used in a second PCR of roughly 7 to 12 cycles. MiXCR, applied by TCRdb to the 5' RACE reads, yields one record per CDR3 protein. The sample lists 1.5 million to 2 million distinct CDR3 sequences, about 28% occurring once. Material for sequencing was blood. The receptor source for this set is a woman aged 25 to 39 in good health.

This clonotype has more than one count but fewer than ten. The J gene is TRBJ2-3, the V gene TRBV7-9; weak D call: TRBD1 (5 bases). The length of the CDR3 is 17 residues. Trimming shortened V by 5 bases and J by 0 bases, and 18 bases separated the two germline ends. Germline V CDR1 and CDR2: SEHNR, FQNEAQ (reference sequence). CDR3 DNA sequence: TGTGCCAGCAGCGCCACCCCCGTACAGGAGAGCACAGATACGCAGTATTTT. Translated: CASSATPVQESTDTQYF.

About this clonotype itself: A junction boundary mismatches the germline segment, possibly from a read error. The gene calls are TRBV4-1 and TRBJ1-5; weak D call: TRBD1 (6 bases). The CDR3 is made up of 15 amino acids. Germline V gene data show CDR1 as MGHRA and CDR2 as YSYEKL. The CDR3 here is CASGQYREGSQPQHF. The CDR3 DNA follows: TGCGCCAGCGGCCAATACAGGGAGGGGAGTCAGCCCCAGCATTTT.

The gene calls are TRBV9 and TRBJ1-2; the match to TRBD1 covers 7 bases. The CDR3 loop spans 13 amino acids. Trimming removed 4 bases from V and 7 bases from J; junction bases left unmatched: 7. CDR1 is SGDLS, CDR2 YYNGEE, per germline. CDR3 sequence reads: CASSYTGAGGYTF. CDR3 nucleotides: TGTGCCAGCAGCTATACAGGGGCTGGTGGCTACACCTTC.

This clonotype was found a few times. The gene calls are TRBV2 and TRBJ2-5; TRBD2 aligns across 12 bases. The J segment lost 2 bases and the V segment lost 2 bases, leaving 6 bases of the junction unmatched. The CDR3 has 17 amino acids. The germline V gene has CDR1 SNHLY and CDR2 FYNNEI. The CDR3, as DNA: TGTGCCAGCAGTGAATCTCCGACTAGCGGGGGTCAAGAGACCCAGTACTTC. Translating it yields CASSESPTSGGQETQYF. The full variable domain, completed using reference TRBV2 and TRBJ2-5, is EPEVTQTPSHQVTQMGQEVILRCVPISNHLYFYWYRQILGQKVEFLVSFYNNEISEKSEIFDDQFSVERPDGSNFTLKIRSTKLEDSAMYFCASSESPTSGGQETQYFGPGTRLLVL.

This clonotype was picked up one time. The chain is built from TRBV5-5 and TRBJ2-5, with D hard to call. The DNA end is more similar to TRBJ2-7, so the J call may be wrong. CDR3 length: 14 residues. Germline CDR1 reads SGHKS; CDR2 reads YYEKEE (reference sequence). The CDR3 nucleotides are TGTGCCAGCAGCTTGGCCTGGCAGTATGACGAGCAGTACTTC. Its translation: CASSLAWQYDEQYF.

This clonotype was counted only a few times. This rearrangement joins TRBV5-1 to TRBJ2-3; D is tentatively TRBD1 or TRBD2 (5 bases each). The CDR3 has 15 residues. Germline V gene lookup returns CDR1 SGHRS and CDR2 YFSETQ. V shed 3 bases and J shed 1 base, with 12 bases lying between them. CDR3 DNA sequence: TGCGCCAGCAGCTGGGACCTAGGGGGCACAGATACGCAGTATTTT. Encoded protein: CASSWDLGGTDTQYF.

This clonotype was counted only a few times. The V call is TRBV29-1, the J call TRBJ1-2; D is ambiguous. This CDR3 contains 12 residues. V shed 6 bases and J shed 8 bases, with 16 bases lying between them. CDR1 and CDR2 from the germline V gene are SQVTM and ANQGSEA. CDR3 sequence: CSVRGLREGYTF. CDR3 nucleotide sequence: TGCAGCGTCCGGGGTCTGAGGGAGGGCTACACCTTC.

The sample holds a few counts of this clonotype. This rearrangement joins TRBV29-1 to TRBJ2-1, with 11 bases that match TRBD1. Germline values: CDR1 SQVTM, CDR2 ANQGSEA. This CDR3 has 14 residues. V shed 7 bases, J shed 4 bases, and the junction held 6 bases outside the gene matches. CDR3 nucleotide sequence: TGCAGCGCCGAAGGACAGGGGGCGTACAATGAGCAGTTCTTC. It yields the protein CSAEGQGAYNEQFF.

This clonotype was counted a few times. The CDR3 DNA is TGCAGTGCTGCCATCGGGGCCAGTCGGGAGACCCAGTACTTC. Translation gives CSAAIGASRETQYF. The V call is TRBV20-1, the J call TRBJ2-5; D is possibly TRBD1 or TRBD2 (5 bases each). CDR1 and CDR2 from the germline V gene are DFQATT and SNEGSKA (reference sequence). The CDR3 contains 14 residues. The V end lost 5 bases, the J end lost 5 bases, and 18 bases lay between the germline ends.

In its sample, this clonotype was seen a few times. The V and J genes are TRBV10-3 and TRBJ2-1, with 12 bases aligning to TRBD2. CDR1 and CDR2 from the germline V gene are ENHRY and SYGVKD. The CDR3 length is 17 residues. The J segment lost 6 bases and the V segment lost 0 bases, leaving 6 bases of the junction unmatched. CDR3 amino acids: CAISESKGTSGRNEQFF. The CDR3 region has the DNA TGTGCCATCAGTGAGTCGAAGGGGACTAGCGGGCGCAATGAGCAGTTCTTC.

V gene TRBV28 combines with J gene TRBJ2-6; D may be TRBD1 (5 bases). The CDR3 runs 18 residues. V dropped 7 bases and J dropped 6 bases, with 25 bases sitting between them. Germline lookup yields CDR1 MDHEN and CDR2 SYDVKM. The CDR3 reads CASTASSRAGPEANVLTF. CDR3 in DNA: TGTGCCAGCACTGCCTCCTCCAGGGCAGGGCCCGAGGCCAACGTCCTGACTTTC.

The chain uses TRBV20-1 and TRBJ1-2, with TRBD1 matching 10 bases. The length of the CDR3 is 15 residues. The germline V gene encodes CDR1 DFQATT and CDR2 SNEGSKA (reference sequence). V shed 5 bases, J shed 1 base, and the junction held 7 bases outside the gene matches. CDR3 in DNA: TGCAGTGCTCCCGGGACAGGGGATCTTAACTATGGCTACACCTTC. It specifies CSAPGTGDLNYGYTF.

This clonotype has just one count. This chain connects TRBV4-1 to TRBJ1-1; D is unresolved. The CDR3 spans 14 residues. Trimming took 3 bases from V and 10 from J, leaving 18 bases between them. CDR1 MGHRA and CDR2 YSYEKL come from the germline V gene. The CDR3 spells CASSQVDKSAAAFF. The CDR3 nucleotides read TGCGCCAGCAGCCAGGTCGACAAATCGGCGGCAGCTTTCTTT.

The V and J genes are TRBV25-1 and TRBJ1-2, with D perhaps TRBD1 (6 bases). Germline-derived CDR1 and CDR2 are MGHDK and SYGVNS. The CDR3 is 12 residues long. Deletions cut 5 bases from V and 5 bases from J, with 9 bases between. This CDR3 reads CASSNTGYGYTF. DNA of the CDR3: TGTGCCAGCAGTAATACAGGGTATGGCTACACCTTC.

This clonotype was observed at least ten times. This chain joins TRBV5-6 and TRBJ2-1, with TRBD2 matching 8 bases. V was pared by 1 base and J by 4 bases, with 4 bases of the junction left unmatched. CDR1 is SGHDT and CDR2 is YYEEEE in the germline V gene. CDR3 length: 15 amino acids. The CDR3 nucleotides read TGTGCCAGCAGCTTGTGGTCGGGAGGGTACAATGAGCAGTTCTTC. It yields the protein CASSLWSGGYNEQFF.

This clonotype has a handful of counts. The chain uses TRBV7-6 and TRBJ2-5; 8 nucleotides match TRBD2. The CDR3 is 17 amino acids. V lost 0 bases to trimming and J lost 4 bases; unmatched junction nucleotides: 10. CDR1 is SGHVS and CDR2 is FNYEAQ in the germline V gene. CDR3 amino acids: CASSLASRLAGSETQYF. CDR3 in DNA: TGTGCCAGCAGCTTAGCCTCTCGGCTAGCGGGTTCAGAGACCCAGTACTTC.